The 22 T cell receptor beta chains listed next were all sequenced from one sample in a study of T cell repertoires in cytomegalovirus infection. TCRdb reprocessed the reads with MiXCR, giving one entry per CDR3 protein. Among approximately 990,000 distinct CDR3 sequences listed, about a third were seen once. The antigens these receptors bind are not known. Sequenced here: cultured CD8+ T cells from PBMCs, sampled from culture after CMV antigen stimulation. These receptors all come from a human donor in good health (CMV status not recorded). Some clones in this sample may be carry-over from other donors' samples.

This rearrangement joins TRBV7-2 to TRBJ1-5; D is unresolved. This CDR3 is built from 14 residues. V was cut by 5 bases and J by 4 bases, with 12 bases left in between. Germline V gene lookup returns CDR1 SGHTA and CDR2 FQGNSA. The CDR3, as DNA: TGTGCCAGCAGCCCATACGGGTATAATCAGCCCCAGCATTTT. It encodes CASSPYGYNQPQHF.

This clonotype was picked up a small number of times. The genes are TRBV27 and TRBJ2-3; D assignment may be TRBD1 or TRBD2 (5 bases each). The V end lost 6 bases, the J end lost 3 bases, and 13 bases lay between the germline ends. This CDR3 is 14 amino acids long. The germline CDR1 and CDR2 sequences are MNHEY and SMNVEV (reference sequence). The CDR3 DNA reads TGTGCCAGCAGCAGTGGGACGCTTACAGATACGCAGTATTTT. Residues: CASSSGTLTDTQYF.

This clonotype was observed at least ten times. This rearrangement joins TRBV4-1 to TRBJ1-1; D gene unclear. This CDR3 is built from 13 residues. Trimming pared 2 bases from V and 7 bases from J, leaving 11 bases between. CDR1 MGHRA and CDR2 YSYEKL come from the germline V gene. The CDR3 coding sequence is TGCGCCAGCAGCCAACTATCGGGAGTTGAAGCTTTCTTT. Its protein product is CASSQLSGVEAFF.

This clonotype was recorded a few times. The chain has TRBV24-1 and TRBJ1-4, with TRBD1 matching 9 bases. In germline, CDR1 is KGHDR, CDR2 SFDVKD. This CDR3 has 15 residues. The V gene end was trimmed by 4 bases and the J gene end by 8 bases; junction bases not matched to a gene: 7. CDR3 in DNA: TGTGCCACCAGTGACCGGGACAGGGTTTGGGAAAAACTGTTTTTT. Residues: CATSDRDRVWEKLFF.

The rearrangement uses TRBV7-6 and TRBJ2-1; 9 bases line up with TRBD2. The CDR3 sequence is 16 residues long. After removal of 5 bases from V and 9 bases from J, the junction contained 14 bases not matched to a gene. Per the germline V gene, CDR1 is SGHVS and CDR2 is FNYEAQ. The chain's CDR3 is CASSPVGAGGEGEQFF. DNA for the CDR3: TGTGCCAGCAGCCCCGTAGGGGCGGGGGGGGAGGGTGAGCAGTTCTTC.

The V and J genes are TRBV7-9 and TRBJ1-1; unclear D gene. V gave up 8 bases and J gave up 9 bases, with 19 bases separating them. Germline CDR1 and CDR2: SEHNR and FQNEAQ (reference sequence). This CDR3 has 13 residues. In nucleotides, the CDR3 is TGTGCCAGCGACCCCCGGGCCAGTAAGAAAGCTTTCTTT. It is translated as CASDPRASKKAFF.

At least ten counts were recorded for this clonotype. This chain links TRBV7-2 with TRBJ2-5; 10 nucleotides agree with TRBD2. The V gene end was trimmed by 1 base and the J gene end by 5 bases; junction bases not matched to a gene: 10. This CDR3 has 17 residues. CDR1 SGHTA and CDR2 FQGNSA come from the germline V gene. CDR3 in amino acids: CASSLDYELAGLETQYF. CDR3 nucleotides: TGTGCCAGCAGCTTAGACTATGAACTAGCGGGGCTCGAGACCCAGTACTTC. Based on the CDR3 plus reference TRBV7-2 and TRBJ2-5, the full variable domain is GAGVSQSPSNKVTEKGKDVELRCDPISGHTALYWYRQSLGQGLEFLIYFQGNSAPDKSGLPSDRFSAERTGGSVSTLTIQRTQQEDSAVYLCASSLDYELAGLETQYFGPGTRLLVL.

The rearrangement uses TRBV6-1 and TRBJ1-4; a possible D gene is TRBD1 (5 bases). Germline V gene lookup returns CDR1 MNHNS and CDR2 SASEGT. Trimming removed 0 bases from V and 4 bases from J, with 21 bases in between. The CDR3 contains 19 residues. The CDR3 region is CASSEAGGGLAFGNEKLFF. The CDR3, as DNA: TGTGCCAGCAGTGAAGCGGGGGGGGGGTTGGCGTTTGGTAATGAAAAACTGTTTTTT.

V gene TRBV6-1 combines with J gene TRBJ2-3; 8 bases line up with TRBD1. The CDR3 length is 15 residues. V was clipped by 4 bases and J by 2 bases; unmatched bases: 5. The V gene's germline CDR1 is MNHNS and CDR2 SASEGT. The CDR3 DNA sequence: TGTGCCAGCAGTGCCTACAGGGGGGACACAGATACGCAGTATTTT. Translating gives CASSAYRGDTDTQYF.

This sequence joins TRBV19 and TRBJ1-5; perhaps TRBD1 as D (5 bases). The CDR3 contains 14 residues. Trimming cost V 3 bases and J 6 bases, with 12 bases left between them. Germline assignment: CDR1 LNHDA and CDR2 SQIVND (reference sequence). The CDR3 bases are TGTGCCAGTAGTATCAGGGACCGGGGTCAGCCCCAGCATTTT. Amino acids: CASSIRDRGQPQHF.

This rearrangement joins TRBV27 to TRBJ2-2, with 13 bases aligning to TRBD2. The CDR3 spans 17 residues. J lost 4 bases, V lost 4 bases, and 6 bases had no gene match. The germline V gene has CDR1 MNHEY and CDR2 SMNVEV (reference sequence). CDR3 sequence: CASSSLTSGGPTGELFF. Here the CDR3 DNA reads TGTGCCAGCAGTTCCCTGACTAGCGGGGGGCCCACCGGGGAGCTGTTTTTT.

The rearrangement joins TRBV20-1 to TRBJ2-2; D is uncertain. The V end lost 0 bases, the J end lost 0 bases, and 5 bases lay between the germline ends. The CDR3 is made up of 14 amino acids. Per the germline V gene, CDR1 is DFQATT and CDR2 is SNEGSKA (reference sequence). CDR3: CSARDLANTGELFF. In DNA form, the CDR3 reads TGCAGTGCTAGAGATCTCGCGAACACCGGGGAGCTGTTTTTT.

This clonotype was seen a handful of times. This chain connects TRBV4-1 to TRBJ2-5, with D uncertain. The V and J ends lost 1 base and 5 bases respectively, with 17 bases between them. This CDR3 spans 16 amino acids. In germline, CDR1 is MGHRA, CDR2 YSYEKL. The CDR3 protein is CASSQAPGPPAETQYF. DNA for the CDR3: TGCGCCAGCAGCCAAGCCCCCGGGCCCCCGGCGGAGACCCAGTACTTC.

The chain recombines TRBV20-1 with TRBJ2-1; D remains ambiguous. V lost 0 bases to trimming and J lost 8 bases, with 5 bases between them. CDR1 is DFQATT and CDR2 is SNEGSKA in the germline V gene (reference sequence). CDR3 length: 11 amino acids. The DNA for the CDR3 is TGCAGTGCTAGAGATAGGCATGAGCAGTTCTTC. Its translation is CSARDRHEQFF.

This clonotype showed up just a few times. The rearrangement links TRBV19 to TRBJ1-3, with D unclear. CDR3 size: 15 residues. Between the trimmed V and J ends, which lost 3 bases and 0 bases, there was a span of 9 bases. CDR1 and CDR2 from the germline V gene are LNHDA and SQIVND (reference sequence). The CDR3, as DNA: TGTGCCAGTAGTATTTACGGAAACTCTGGAAACACCATATATTTT. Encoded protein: CASSIYGNSGNTIYF.

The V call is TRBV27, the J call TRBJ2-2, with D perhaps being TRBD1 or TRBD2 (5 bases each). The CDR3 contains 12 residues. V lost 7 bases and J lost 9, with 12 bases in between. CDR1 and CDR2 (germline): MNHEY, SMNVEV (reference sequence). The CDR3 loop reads CASISGTRELFF. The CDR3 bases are TGTGCCAGCATCTCCGGGACGCGGGAGCTGTTTTTT.

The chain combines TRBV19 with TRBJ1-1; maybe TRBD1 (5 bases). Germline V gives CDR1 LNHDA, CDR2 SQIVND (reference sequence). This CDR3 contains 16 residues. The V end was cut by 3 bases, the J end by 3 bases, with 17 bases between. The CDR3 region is CASSMPSRGHHTEAFF. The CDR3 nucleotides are TGTGCCAGTAGTATGCCGTCCCGAGGACACCACACTGAAGCTTTCTTT.

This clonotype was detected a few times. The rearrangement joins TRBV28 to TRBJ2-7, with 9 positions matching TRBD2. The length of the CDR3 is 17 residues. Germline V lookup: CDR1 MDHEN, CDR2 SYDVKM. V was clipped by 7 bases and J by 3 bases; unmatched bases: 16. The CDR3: CASTQRGAIPRHYEQYV. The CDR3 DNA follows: TGTGCCAGCACCCAGCGGGGGGCAATACCCAGACACTACGAGCAGTACGTC.

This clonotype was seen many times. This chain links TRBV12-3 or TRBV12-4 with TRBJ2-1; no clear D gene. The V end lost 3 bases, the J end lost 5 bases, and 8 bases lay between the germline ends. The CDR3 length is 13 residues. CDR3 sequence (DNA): TGTGCCAGCAGTTTCTCTAGGGACAATGAGCAGTTCTTC. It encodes CASSFSRDNEQFF.

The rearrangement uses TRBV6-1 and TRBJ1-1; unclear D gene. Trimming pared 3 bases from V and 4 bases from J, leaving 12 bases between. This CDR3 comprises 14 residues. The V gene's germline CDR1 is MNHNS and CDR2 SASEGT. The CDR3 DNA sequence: TGTGCCAGCAGTGAGGATCTAGGGAGCACTGAAGCTTTCTTT. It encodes CASSEDLGSTEAFF.

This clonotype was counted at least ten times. CDR3 sequence reads: CASSTTGVANEKLFF. DNA for the CDR3: TGTGCCAGCAGCACGACAGGGGTTGCTAATGAAAAACTGTTTTTT. The chain carries TRBV13 and TRBJ1-4, with 8 positions matching TRBD1. V shed 5 bases and J 3 bases; nucleotides not matched to a gene: 5. The CDR3 loop spans 15 amino acids. CDR1 and CDR2 from the germline V gene are PRHDT and FYEKMQ (reference sequence).

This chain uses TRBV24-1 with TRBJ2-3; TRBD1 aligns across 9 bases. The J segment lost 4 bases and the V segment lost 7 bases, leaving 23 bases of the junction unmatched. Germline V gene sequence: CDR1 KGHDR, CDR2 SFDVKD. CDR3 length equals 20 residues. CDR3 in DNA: TGTGCCACCAGCGGAAGGGGACAGGGCAGAAAGTTCAGCGACCCAGATACGCAGTATTTT. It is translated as CATSGRGQGRKFSDPDTQYF.